This T cell receptor beta chain was documented in a study of Ad26.COV2.S vaccination and SARS-CoV-2 variants. Study-wide findings and caveats: Quantification of TCR breadth and depth may have yielded underestimates of total T cell responses. Whether participants received vaccine or placebo, their non-spike TCR breadth was similar.

For this clone: Its antigen is as yet unknown.

Treatment indicated: over 15 received Ad26.COV2.S at low or high dose, single or two shots; about 5 received placebo; per-sample allocation not given. Sampling was performed 63 days after the first vaccine or placebo injection. Whoever gave the sample was an adult aged 18-55 years in Boston. Ad26 vector vaccine expressed Wuhan-strain SARS-CoV-2 spike. Assay used: immunoSEQ multiplex PCR; TCRdb lists only in-frame clones, some missing. The repertoire includes 200,000 to 250,000 clones, approximately 87% of them detected once, and roughly 10% sits in the top ten. CDR1 is MNHEY and CDR2 is SMNVEV in the germline V gene (reference sequence). The CDR3 contains 15 residues. V was pared by 0 bases and J by 3 bases, with 5 bases of the junction left unmatched.

This sequence joins TRBV27 and TRBJ2-7, with TRBD1 matching 7 bases. Sample: peripheral blood, taken in a trial of Ad26.COV2.S vaccine versus placebo. The clonotype comes from a person aged 18-65 years who received the Ad26.COV2.S COVID-19 vaccine or a placebo. CDR3 residues: CASSLSYPGGYEQYF. The CDR3 DNA reads as TGTGCCAGCAGTTTATCGTATCCAGGGGGCTACGAGCAGTACTTC.